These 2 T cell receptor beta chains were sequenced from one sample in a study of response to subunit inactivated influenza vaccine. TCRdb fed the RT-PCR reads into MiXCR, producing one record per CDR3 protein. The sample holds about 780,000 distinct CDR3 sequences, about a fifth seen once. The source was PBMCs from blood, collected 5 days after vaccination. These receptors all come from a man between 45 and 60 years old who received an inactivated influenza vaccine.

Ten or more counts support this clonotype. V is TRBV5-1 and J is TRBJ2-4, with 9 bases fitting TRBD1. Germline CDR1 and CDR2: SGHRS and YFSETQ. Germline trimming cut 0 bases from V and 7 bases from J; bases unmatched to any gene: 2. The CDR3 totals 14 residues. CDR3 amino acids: CASSLEGTGNIQYF. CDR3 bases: TGCGCCAGCAGCTTGGAAGGGACAGGGAACATTCAGTACTTC.

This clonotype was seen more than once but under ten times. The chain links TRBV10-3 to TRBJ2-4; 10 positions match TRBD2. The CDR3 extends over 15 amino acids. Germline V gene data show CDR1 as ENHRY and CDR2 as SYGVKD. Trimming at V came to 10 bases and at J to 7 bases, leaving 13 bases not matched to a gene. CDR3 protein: CATLASGGSGNIQYF. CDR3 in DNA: TGTGCCACCCTTGCTAGCGGGGGATCGGGGAACATTCAGTACTTC.